This T cell receptor (beta chain) was observed in a study of shared clonotypes between healthy human individuals. Concerning this clone itself: What it binds is unknown.

The germline V gene has CDR1 SNHLY and CDR2 FYNNEI. This CDR3 is 12 amino acids long. The J segment lost 5 bases and the V segment lost 7 bases, leaving 3 bases of the junction unmatched. Findings and caveats of the study: Few donors limited the genetic and exposure-history diversity represented. A few donors showed sharing of around 5.3% of naive CD4 clonotypes.

Only in-frame clones appear in the TCRdb table, and some are missing; sequencing was by immunoSEQ multiplex PCR. Among around 2.5 million clones listed, approximately 94% were seen once. All donors were healthy HIV-negative adults lacking recent acute infections or vaccinations. Caucasian adults residing in Nashville, Tennessee made up all the donors. Sequencing was done on a sample of naive CD4+ T cells from PBMCs. The subset is: CD45RA+ positively selected. The chain recombines TRBV2 with TRBJ1-2; the match to TRBD1 covers 8 bases. This clonotype originated in a man aged 18 to 30 in good health. Some clones in this sample may be carry-over from other donors' samples. The CDR3 sequence is CASTQGAYGYTF. The CDR3 coding sequence is TGTGCCAGCACGCAGGGGGCTTATGGCTACACCTTC.